The rows below give T cell receptor beta chains drawn from one sample of a study of identical twins. TCRdb fed the 5' RACE reads into MiXCR, producing one record per CDR3 protein. The sample has more than 1.5 million distinct CDR3 sequences; roughly 35% are singletons. The specimen sequenced was cord blood. These receptors were collected from a newborn girl in good health. Both conserved end residues are part of each CDR3. The D gene is left open where the match is weak. Where a row states a size, it is once, few, many or the class of an expanded clone; other rows omit it.

CDR3 length: 14
J gene: TRBJ1-4
D gene: TRBD1
clone size: .
V gene: TRBV3-1
CDR3 DNA: TGTGCCAGCAGCTACAGGGGGCATAATGAAAAACTGTTTTTT
CDR3 protein: CASSYRGHNEKLFF

CDR3 length: 11
J gene: TRBJ2-1
D gene: .
clone size: .
V gene: TRBV27
CDR3 DNA: TGTGCCTGCAGTTTAGCCGGGGAGCAGTTCTTC
CDR3 protein: CACSLAGEQFF

CDR3 length: 18
J gene: TRBJ2-4
D gene: .
clone size: .
V gene: TRBV4-3
CDR3 DNA: TGCGCCAGCAGCCAACAATTAACACCGGGACACCGGGATAACATTCAGTACTTC
CDR3 protein: CASSQQLTPGHRDNIQYF

CDR3 length: 15
J gene: TRBJ2-1
D gene: .
clone size: few
V gene: TRBV28
CDR3 DNA: TGTGCCAGCAGTCCCCTCACTAGGCTCCACAATGAGCAGTTCTTC
CDR3 protein: CASSPLTRLHNEQFF

CDR3 length: 13
J gene: TRBJ2-7
D gene: TRBD1
clone size: .
V gene: TRBV4-1
CDR3 DNA: TGCGCCAGCAGGCCGACAGGGTCCAACGAGCAGTACTTC
CDR3 protein: CASRPTGSNEQYF

CDR3 length: 15
J gene: TRBJ2-1
D gene: TRBD1
clone size: once
V gene: TRBV6-5
CDR3 DNA: TGTACCAGCAGACACGAAGGGACAGGGAGTCATGAGCAGTTCTTC
CDR3 protein: CTSRHEGTGSHEQFF

CDR3 length: 14
J gene: TRBJ1-2
D gene: .
clone size: .
V gene: TRBV5-5
CDR3 DNA: TGTGCCAGCAGCTTAGCCAGACCTAACTATGGCTGCACCTTC
CDR3 protein: CASSLARPNYGCTF

CDR3 length: 15
J gene: TRBJ2-7
D gene: TRBD1
clone size: few
V gene: TRBV10-3
CDR3 DNA: TGTGCCATCAGTGATCCGAAGGGACAGTCCTACGAGCAGTACTTC
CDR3 protein: CAISDPKGQSYEQYF

CDR3 length: 15
J gene: TRBJ2-1
D gene: .
clone size: .
V gene: TRBV6-1
CDR3 DNA: TGTGCCAGCAGTTTAGGGACTCGATCCTACAATGAGCAGTTCTTC
CDR3 protein: CASSLGTRSYNEQFF

CDR3 length: 16
J gene: TRBJ2-3
D gene: TRBD1
clone size: many
V gene: TRBV27
CDR3 DNA: TGTGCCAGCAGTTTAATCACGACAGGGGGCACAGATACGCAGTATTTT
CDR3 protein: CASSLITTGGTDTQYF

CDR3 length: 16
J gene: TRBJ2-7
D gene: TRBD2
clone size: many
V gene: TRBV28
CDR3 DNA: TGTGCCAGCAGTTTCGGCTTGCGGGGGGGTTCCTACGAGCAGTACTTC
CDR3 protein: CASSFGLRGGSYEQYF

CDR3 length: 13
J gene: TRBJ1-5
D gene: TRBD1
clone size: .
V gene: TRBV20-1
CDR3 DNA: TGCAGTGCGCACAGGGGGCTCGATCAGCCCCAGCATTTT
CDR3 protein: CSAHRGLDQPQHF

CDR3 length: 18
J gene: TRBJ2-1
D gene: TRBD2
clone size: few
V gene: TRBV12-3/TRBV12-4
CDR3 DNA: TGTGCCAGCAGTCTAAACTTAATCATAGCGGGAAGGGGGAATGAGCAGTTCTTC
CDR3 protein: CASSLNLIIAGRGNEQFF

CDR3 length: 10
J gene: TRBJ2-7
D gene: .
clone size: .
V gene: TRBV20-1
CDR3 DNA: TGCAGTACCAGGGACGACGAGCAGTACTTC
CDR3 protein: CSTRDDEQYF

CDR3 length: 16
J gene: TRBJ1-1
D gene: .
clone size: .
V gene: TRBV6-1
CDR3 DNA: TGTGCCAGCAGGTTCGTTATGGGGGAGGGGGACACTGAAGCTTTCTTT
CDR3 protein: CASRFVMGEGDTEAFF

CDR3 length: 13
J gene: TRBJ2-3
D gene: .
clone size: few
V gene: TRBV27
CDR3 DNA: TGTGCCAGCAGTTTAATGGCGACAGATACGCAGTATTTT
CDR3 protein: CASSLMATDTQYF

CDR3 length: 18
J gene: TRBJ2-5
D gene: TRBD2
clone size: .
V gene: TRBV29-1
CDR3 DNA: TGCAGCGTTGCGACCCCCCCGGGACTAGCGGGAGGTGGAGATGAGCAGTACTTC
CDR3 protein: CSVATPPGLAGGGDEQYF

CDR3 length: 16
J gene: TRBJ2-7
D gene: .
clone size: once
V gene: TRBV2
CDR3 DNA: TGTGCCAGCATGATGACAGGTTCCACCACCGGGAGGGAGCAGTACTTC
CDR3 protein: CASMMTGSTTGREQYF

CDR3 length: 13
J gene: TRBJ1-6
D gene: .
clone size: .
V gene: TRBV25-1
CDR3 DNA: TGTGCCAGCAGTGGACCACAATATTCACCCCTCCACTTT
CDR3 protein: CASSGPQYSPLHF

CDR3 length: 14
J gene: TRBJ1-4
D gene: .
clone size: .
V gene: TRBV6-5
CDR3 DNA: TGTGCCAGCAGTCACAGGGAAACTAATGAAAAACTGTTTTTT
CDR3 protein: CASSHRETNEKLFF

CDR3 length: 16
J gene: TRBJ1-6
D gene: .
clone size: .
V gene: TRBV6-1
CDR3 DNA: TGTGCCAGCAGTGAAGTGTCGTGGCGGACGAATTCACCCCTCCACTTT
CDR3 protein: CASSEVSWRTNSPLHF

CDR3 length: 17
J gene: TRBJ2-1
D gene: TRBD2
clone size: .
V gene: TRBV2
CDR3 DNA: TGTGCCAGCAGTCCCGGGACTAGCGGGCGGTTGTACAATGAGCAGTTCTTC
CDR3 protein: CASSPGTSGRLYNEQFF

CDR3 length: 13
J gene: TRBJ1-1
D gene: .
clone size: few
V gene: TRBV10-3
CDR3 DNA: TGTGCCATCAGTGAGGCTGATCACACTGAAGCTTTCTTT
CDR3 protein: CAISEADHTEAFF

CDR3 length: 15
J gene: TRBJ2-5
D gene: .
clone size: .
V gene: TRBV7-2
CDR3 DNA: TGTGCCAGCAGCTTAGGGGACGGCCGGCGAGAGACCCAGTACTTC
CDR3 protein: CASSLGDGRRETQYF

CDR3 length: 18
J gene: TRBJ2-4
D gene: .
clone size: few
V gene: TRBV20-1
CDR3 DNA: TGCAGTGCCGAACCCCAGGGCCGGAGGTTTGAGGTCAAAAACATTCAGTACTTC
CDR3 protein: CSAEPQGRRFEVKNIQYF

CDR3 length: 16
J gene: TRBJ2-1
D gene: TRBD2
clone size: few
V gene: TRBV27
CDR3 DNA: TGTGCCAGCCGCGCCCTGGCTAGCGGGTCATACAATGAGCAGTTCTTC
CDR3 protein: CASRALASGSYNEQFF

CDR3 length: 14
J gene: TRBJ2-5
D gene: TRBD2
clone size: many
V gene: TRBV12-3/TRBV12-4
CDR3 DNA: TGTGCCAGCAGTTTAATACTAGCGGGGGAGACCCAGTACTTC
CDR3 protein: CASSLILAGETQYF

CDR3 length: 13
J gene: TRBJ1-5
D gene: TRBD1
clone size: .
V gene: TRBV20-1
CDR3 DNA: TGCAGTGCTGTCCCACAGGGGACTCAGCCCCAGCATTTT
CDR3 protein: CSAVPQGTQPQHF

CDR3 length: 15
J gene: TRBJ2-1
D gene: TRBD1
clone size: .
V gene: TRBV2
CDR3 DNA: TGTGCCAGCAGTAGACAGGGGAAGGGGTACAATGAGCAGTTCTTC
CDR3 protein: CASSRQGKGYNEQFF

CDR3 length: 14
J gene: TRBJ2-7
D gene: TRBD2
clone size: .
V gene: TRBV7-2
CDR3 DNA: TGTGCCAGCAGTTCAGCGGGGGTCATCTACGAGCAGTACTTC
CDR3 protein: CASSSAGVIYEQYF

CDR3 length: 14
J gene: TRBJ2-2
D gene: .
clone size: .
V gene: TRBV28
CDR3 DNA: TGTGCCAGCATAGGGTCCCAGAACACCGGGGAGCTGTTTTTT
CDR3 protein: CASIGSQNTGELFF

CDR3 length: 17
J gene: TRBJ2-7
D gene: TRBD2
clone size: many
V gene: TRBV6-5
CDR3 DNA: TGTGCCAGCAGTTACCTTTCGACTAGCGGGTATACCTACGAGCAGTACTTC
CDR3 protein: CASSYLSTSGYTYEQYF

CDR3 length: 13
J gene: TRBJ2-5
D gene: .
clone size: once
V gene: TRBV2
CDR3 DNA: TGTGCCAGCAGCCTGATAGGAGCGGAGACCCAGTACTTC
CDR3 protein: CASSLIGAETQYF

CDR3 length: 16
J gene: TRBJ2-1
D gene: TRBD2
clone size: .
V gene: TRBV7-6
CDR3 DNA: TGTGCCAGCAGCTTAGTTCTAGCGGGAGTAGTCCATGAGCAGTTCTTC
CDR3 protein: CASSLVLAGVVHEQFF

CDR3 length: 13
J gene: TRBJ1-1
D gene: .
clone size: .
V gene: TRBV12-3/TRBV12-4
CDR3 DNA: TGTGCCAGCACCTCCGGAGGGGGCACTGAAGCTTTCTTT
CDR3 protein: CASTSGGGTEAFF

CDR3 length: 13
J gene: TRBJ1-5
D gene: TRBD1
clone size: .
V gene: TRBV10-3
CDR3 DNA: TGTGCCATCAGCGGGACAGGGATCCAGCCCCAGCATTTT
CDR3 protein: CAISGTGIQPQHF

CDR3 length: 16
J gene: TRBJ2-5
D gene: .
clone size: .
V gene: TRBV9
CDR3 DNA: TGTGCCAGCAGCGTAGGAGGGACGCGCACTCAAGAGACCCAGTACTTC
CDR3 protein: CASSVGGTRTQETQYF

CDR3 length: 14
J gene: TRBJ2-7
D gene: TRBD2
clone size: once
V gene: TRBV20-1
CDR3 DNA: TGCAGACCAGGAGGGAGGGCCATCACTTACGAGCGGTACTTC
CDR3 protein: CRPGGRAITYERYF

CDR3 length: 14
J gene: TRBJ2-5
D gene: .
clone size: many
V gene: TRBV29-1
CDR3 DNA: TGCAGCGTTGACTTCCGGGACAACCAAGAGACCCAGTACTTC
CDR3 protein: CSVDFRDNQETQYF

CDR3 length: 14
J gene: TRBJ1-1
D gene: .
clone size: .
V gene: TRBV20-1
CDR3 DNA: TGCAGTGCTCGTAGAGGAGGGGCGGACACTGAAGCTTTCTTT
CDR3 protein: CSARRGGADTEAFF

CDR3 length: 17
J gene: TRBJ2-7
D gene: TRBD1
clone size: few
V gene: TRBV13
CDR3 DNA: TGTGCCAGCAGCCCACGGACAGGGCAGCTTATTTCCTACGAGCAGTACTTC
CDR3 protein: CASSPRTGQLISYEQYF

CDR3 length: 14
J gene: TRBJ2-1
D gene: .
clone size: .
V gene: TRBV27
CDR3 DNA: TGTGCCAGCAGTGCAGGGGTTAGCACCTACGAGCAGTTCTTC
CDR3 protein: CASSAGVSTYEQFF

CDR3 length: 14
J gene: TRBJ2-3
D gene: .
clone size: .
V gene: TRBV20-1
CDR3 DNA: TGCAGTGCTAGGTCGGGTCTAGCGACAGATACGCAGTATTTT
CDR3 protein: CSARSGLATDTQYF

CDR3 length: 15
J gene: TRBJ2-7
D gene: TRBD1
clone size: few
V gene: TRBV12-3/TRBV12-4
CDR3 DNA: TGTGCCAGCAGTTGGGACAGGGATTTACTACACGAGCAGTACTTC
CDR3 protein: CASSWDRDLLHEQYF